These 18 T cell receptor beta chains came from one sample sequenced in a study of T-cell memory formation after mild COVID-19. TCRdb processed the 5' RACE reads anew with MiXCR; each CDR3 protein has one entry. This table has roughly 450,000 distinct CDR3 sequences, roughly 18% appearing once. Sequencing was carried out using PBMCs or a T cell subset sorted from them (not recorded which). Every receptor here comes from an adult woman who had mild COVID-19 (a few samples of this study predate the infection). Cell type and time point are not known.

This clonotype has more than one count but fewer than ten. CDR3 loop: CASSQEYRGQVYEQYF. The CDR3, as DNA: TGCGCCAGCAGCCAAGAATATCGGGGACAGGTCTACGAGCAGTACTTC. The genes are TRBV4-1 and TRBJ2-7; 8 nucleotides match TRBD1. The CDR3 is 16 residues long. Germline values: CDR1 MGHRA, CDR2 YSYEKL. After removal of 0 bases from V and 3 bases from J, the junction contained 7 bases not matched to a gene.

The V call is TRBV12-3 or TRBV12-4, the J call TRBJ2-5; D is possibly TRBD1 or TRBD2 (7 bases each). This CDR3 region has 18 residues. Between the trimmed V and J ends, which lost 3 bases and 2 bases, there was a span of 22 bases. CDR3 in DNA: TGTGCCAGCAGTTTTCAGGGGGGGCGGGAGCTAGGGCAAGAGACCCAGTACTTC. Translated: CASSFQGGRELGQETQYF.

The chain has TRBV27 and TRBJ2-5, with D maybe TRBD1 (6 bases). This CDR3 comprises 16 residues. The germline V gene encodes CDR1 MNHEY and CDR2 SMNVEV (reference sequence). The germline V and J ends were trimmed by 5 bases and 5 bases, with 21 bases remaining between them. This CDR3 is CASSPTTGNAWETQYF. CDR3 DNA sequence: TGTGCCAGCAGTCCGACGACAGGCAACGCATGGGAGACCCAGTACTTC.

The CDR3: CASSLAGGAGETQYF. The CDR3 coding sequence is TGTGCCAGCAGTTTAGCTGGGGGGGCCGGGGAGACCCAGTACTTC. This chain connects TRBV12-3 or TRBV12-4 to TRBJ2-5; possible D gene TRBD2, 7 bases. The CDR3 covers 15 residues. Trimming stripped 0 bases from V and 5 bases from J, with 13 bases between.

J is TRBJ2-5 and V is TRBV4-3, with D perhaps matching TRBD1 or TRBD2 (5 bases each). This CDR3 has 17 amino acids. Looked up from germline, CDR1 is LGHNA and CDR2 is YSLEER. Trimming cost V 0 bases and J 2 bases, with 16 bases left between them. The CDR3 sequence is CASSQDYRLEGQETQYF. The CDR3 nucleotides are TGCGCCAGCAGCCAAGATTATAGGCTAGAGGGGCAAGAGACCCAGTACTTC.

CDR3: CSAGAGGPREQFF. CDR3 coding DNA: TGCAGCGCTGGGGCGGGAGGGCCGCGGGAGCAGTTCTTC. The chain has TRBV20-1 and TRBJ2-1; 9 bases map to TRBD2. Germline V gene data show CDR1 as DFQATT and CDR2 as SNEGSKA (reference sequence). The CDR3 runs to 13 residues.

This clonotype has just a few counts. The V call is TRBV20-1, the J call TRBJ2-1, with TRBD1 identical over 9 bases. With 0 bases clipped from V and 2 bases from J, the junction kept 5 bases outside the gene matches. CDR3 length: 16 amino acids. Germline lookup yields CDR1 DFQATT and CDR2 SNEGSKA (reference sequence). CDR3 nucleotides: TGCAGTGCTAGAGACCCGGGACAGGGAGCCTACAATGAGCAGTTCTTC. It is translated as CSARDPGQGAYNEQFF.

This clonotype was seen only a few times. The J gene is TRBJ2-2, the V gene TRBV12-3 or TRBV12-4, with 9 bases aligning to TRBD1. The CDR3 totals 15 residues. J gave up 6 bases and V 8 bases, and 10 bases lay outside the gene matches. The CDR3 reads CASQADRGSAGELFF. The DNA for the CDR3 is TGTGCCAGCCAAGCGGACAGGGGTTCAGCCGGGGAGCTGTTTTTT.

In its sample, this clonotype was seen a few times. CDR3 bases: TGTGCTAGTGGTTTGTCTGGGGCGGTAGATACGCAGTATTTT. Amino acids: CASGLSGAVDTQYF. V is TRBV12-5 and J is TRBJ2-3; tentatively, D is TRBD1 (5 bases). The CDR3 has 14 amino acids. Trimming took off 2 bases at V and 5 bases at J, with 11 bases between the two ends. Germline lookup yields CDR1 LGHNT and CDR2 FRNRAP.

There are a few counts of this clonotype. The chain links TRBV7-3 to TRBJ1-2; 8 bases map to TRBD1. Germline CDR1 SGHTA, CDR2 FQGTGA. V lost 0 bases and J lost 7; bases outside the gene matches: 4. This CDR3 has 14 amino acids. Written as DNA, the CDR3 is TGTGCCAGCAGCTTAACCGACAGGGGAAGTGGCTACACCTTC. Translating gives CASSLTDRGSGYTF.

CDR3 region: CASTDSGRGNTGELFF. CDR3 DNA: TGTGCCAGCACCGACTCAGGGCGGGGTAACACCGGGGAGCTGTTTTTT. The chain links TRBV6-2 or TRBV6-3 to TRBJ2-2; a weak D match, TRBD2 (6 bases). The CDR3 runs to 16 residues. Trimming removed 7 bases from V and 2 bases from J, with 17 bases in between. CDR1 is MNHEY, CDR2 SVGEGT, per germline.

This chain connects TRBV7-6 to TRBJ2-5; TRBD1 is a possible D gene (6 bases). The CDR3 spans 13 residues. V was pared by 4 bases and J by 5 bases, with 11 bases between. Germline lookup yields CDR1 SGHVS and CDR2 FNYEAQ. CDR3 sequence reads: CASSSSTGETQYF. CDR3 sequence (DNA): TGTGCCAGCAGCTCATCCACAGGGGAGACCCAGTACTTC.

This clonotype was seen more than once but under ten times. This chain connects TRBV12-3 or TRBV12-4 to TRBJ1-1; no clear D gene. The length of the CDR3 is 14 residues. The V gene lost 9 bases and the J gene lost 1 base, with 15 bases spanning the gap. In DNA form, the CDR3 reads TGTGCCAGTACCACTAGAAAGGAGAACACTGAAGCTTTCTTT. Amino acids: CASTTRKENTEAFF.

This clonotype has a handful of counts. The gene calls are TRBV12-3 or TRBV12-4 and TRBJ2-3; D gene ambiguous. V lost 3 bases and J lost 1, with 14 bases in between. There are 16 residues in the CDR3. The DNA for the CDR3 is TGTGCCAGCAGTTTGGTCGAGACGATCCGCACAGATACGCAGTATTTT. Encoded protein: CASSLVETIRTDTQYF.

This clonotype has only a few counts. The chain combines TRBV7-9 with TRBJ1-2; D is ambiguous. Per the germline V gene, CDR1 is SEHNR and CDR2 is FQNEAQ (reference sequence). CDR3 length: 14 amino acids. The V end was cut by 5 bases, the J end by 6 bases, with 16 bases between. The CDR3 loop reads CASSPSERADGYTF. The CDR3 nucleotides are TGTGCCAGCAGCCCGTCGGAGAGGGCAGATGGCTACACCTTC.

The chain links TRBV18 to TRBJ1-2, with D possibly TRBD1 on 5 matching bases. The germline V gene has CDR1 KGHSH and CDR2 LQKENI. V was trimmed by 9 bases and J by 1 base, leaving 12 bases between them. The CDR3 length is 13 residues. CDR3: CASSGQLNYGYTF. The DNA of the CDR3 is TGTGCCAGTTCGGGGCAGCTTAACTATGGCTACACCTTC.

The chain carries TRBV7-9 and TRBJ1-1, with TRBD1 identical over 8 bases. Germline V gene sequence: CDR1 SEHNR, CDR2 FQNEAQ (reference sequence). V gave up 7 bases and J gave up 1 base; unmatched junction bases: 2. The CDR3 contains 13 residues. CDR3 region: CASTGQGNTEAFF. CDR3 DNA: TGTGCCAGCACCGGACAGGGGAACACTGAAGCTTTCTTT.

The V gene is TRBV7-6, the J gene TRBJ2-2; D call uncertain. The germline CDR1 and CDR2 sequences are SGHVS and FNYEAQ. The CDR3 loop spans 15 amino acids. V was clipped by 2 bases and J by 2 bases, with 9 bases between them. The chain's CDR3 is CASSLIGSNTGELFF. The CDR3 DNA is TGTGCCAGCAGCTTAATCGGTAGCAACACCGGGGAGCTGTTTTTT.